This T cell receptor beta chain emerged from a study of T cells in Graves' hyperthyroidism and ophthalmopathy. Study-wide context: Specimen type is peripheral blood, collected at initial diagnosis prior to any treatment. Study results and caveats: Most clonotypes expanded in thyroid above 0.001 were likewise present in blood.

This clonotype was seen more than once but under ten times. Antigen specificity is unknown. Hyperthyroidism was newly diagnosed in patients aged 18 to 65 (duration under 2 months). Patients with uncontrolled infections, other autoimmune diseases, pregnancy or lactation were excluded. Trimming pared 1 base from V and 3 bases from J, leaving 9 bases between. The CDR3 covers 14 residues. The germline V gene encodes CDR1 LNHDA and CDR2 SQIVND (reference sequence). RNA transcripts yielded amplified TCR beta CDR3 regions. The primer set for the first-round RT-PCR of the TCR CDR3 was HTBI. TCRdb re-derived calls from the multiplex PCR reads in MiXCR, one entry per CDR3 protein. Of approximately 330,000 distinct CDR3 sequences detected, approximately 18% appear once; the ten largest clones hold approximately 54%.

The V call is TRBV19, the J call TRBJ2-5, with D maybe TRBD2 (6 bases). The origin of this receptor is a woman between 50 and 59 years old with Graves' hyperthyroidism. Sequencing was done on a sample of blood. The CDR3 DNA reads as TGTGCCAGTAGTATAGCGGGAGATGAAGAGACCCAGTACTTC. It translates to CASSIAGDEETQYF.